The entry that follows covers one T cell receptor beta chain sequence. What it recognizes is unknown. The data were obtained in a study of early T cells in non-severe SARS-CoV-2 infection. Turning to the study itself: Chains were unpaired, as sequencing was done on bulk RNA from unsorted whole blood. Study-wide results and limits: Anti-spike CD8 responses were favored in VDJdb matching, and private and CD4 specificities were missed.

Each single cDNA molecule received a unique molecular identifier. TCRdb ran MiXCR on the 5' RACE reads and lists one entry per CDR3 protein. The top ten hold 5.9% of the sample, which has roughly 69,000 distinct CDR3 sequences, roughly 9.5% seen once. Unmatched junction bases numbered 8, after V lost 4 bases and J lost 9 bases. This CDR3 is built from 16 residues. Germline V gene sequence: CDR1 LGHDT, CDR2 YNNKEL (reference sequence). Material: whole blood. The sequence came from an adult who was a healthcare worker with PCR-confirmed SARS-CoV-2 infection or an uninfected control (not recorded which). The chain combines TRBV3-1 with TRBJ2-1, with TRBD2 matching over 14 bases. The CDR3 reads CASSLPTSGRGGEQFF. CDR3 nucleotide sequence: TGTGCCAGCAGCCTTCCGACTAGCGGGAGGGGAGGTGAGCAGTTCTTC.